This TCR beta chain was recorded in a study of blood T cell repertoires in COVID-19. Study as a whole: From T cells, B-cell-depleted T cells, or PBMCs came the material, which was cDNA or gDNA.

Some clones are missing from TCRdb's copy, which holds only in-frame ones; the method was immunoSEQ multiplex PCR. The sample shows roughly 80,000 clones, around 81% of them seen only once. From germline, CDR1 is SGHRS and CDR2 YFSETQ. The CDR3 covers 14 residues. J gave up 6 bases and V 3 bases, and 7 bases lay outside the gene matches. This chain connects TRBV5-1 to TRBJ1-2, with 8 bases that match TRBD1. Sequenced sample: peripheral blood. The receptor comes from an elderly man with acute or convalescent COVID-19. CDR3 protein: CASSSKDRVDGYTF. CDR3 bases: TGCGCCAGCAGCTCGAAGGACAGGGTGGATGGCTACACCTTC.